This record concerns one T cell receptor beta chain sequence. Its antigen is currently unknown. V shed 1 base and J shed 14 bases, with 11 bases lying between them. Per germline, CDR1 LNHDA and CDR2 SQIVND (reference sequence). This CDR3 has 11 amino acids. The sample belongs to a study of T cells in Graves' hyperthyroidism and ophthalmopathy. Study observations and caveats: Most thyroid clonotypes with frequency above 0.001 were detected in blood. Model output signaled ophthalmopathy a median 6.5 months ahead of onset.

RNA transcripts gave rise to amplified TCR beta CDR3 regions. HTBI primers were employed in a first-round RT-PCR of the TCR CDR3. TCRdb reanalysed the multiplex PCR reads using MiXCR and keeps one entry per CDR3 protein. The sample lists hundreds of thousands of distinct CDR3 sequences, about 15% occurring once. Sequenced: blood. This clonotype was obtained from a woman aged 45-65 years with Graves' ophthalmopathy. This chain links TRBV19 with TRBJ2-5; the D is unclear. The CDR3 DNA follows: TGTGCCAGTAGTATAGTAGTGCAGTCTTACTTC. Protein sequence: CASSIVVQSYF.